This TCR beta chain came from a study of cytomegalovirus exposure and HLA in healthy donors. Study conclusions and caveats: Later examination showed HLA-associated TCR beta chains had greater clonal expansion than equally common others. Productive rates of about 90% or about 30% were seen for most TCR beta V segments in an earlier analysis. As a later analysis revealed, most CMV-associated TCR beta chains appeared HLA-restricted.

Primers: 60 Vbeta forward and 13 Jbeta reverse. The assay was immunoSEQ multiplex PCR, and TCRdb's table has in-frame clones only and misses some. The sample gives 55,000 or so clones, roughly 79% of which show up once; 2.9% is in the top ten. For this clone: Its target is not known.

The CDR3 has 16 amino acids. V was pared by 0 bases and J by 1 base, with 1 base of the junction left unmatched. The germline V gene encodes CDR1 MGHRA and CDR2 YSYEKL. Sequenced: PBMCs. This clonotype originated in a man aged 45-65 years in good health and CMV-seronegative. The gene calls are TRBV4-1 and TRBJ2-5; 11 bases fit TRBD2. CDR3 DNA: TGCGCCAGCAGCCAAGATGGGACTAGCGGCCAAGAGACCCAGTACTTC. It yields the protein CASSQDGTSGQETQYF.